This entry lists 28 T cell receptor beta chains sequenced from one sample in a study of siplizumab effects on memory and regulatory T cells. Clones were read by immunoSEQ multiplex PCR, and TCRdb kept only the in-frame ones, dropping some. The sample lists around 97,000 clones, just under 95% occurring once. What was sequenced was non-Treg CD4+ T cells sorted from blood. The receptors originated from a human donor in good health.

V and J are TRBV14 and TRBJ2-2, with TRBD2 identical over 7 bases. The junction had 3 bases not matched to a gene; V was cut back by 5 bases and J by 3 bases. The CDR3 is 14 amino acids. Germline V gene lookup returns CDR1 SGHDN and CDR2 FVKESK. The CDR3 protein is CASSWGGDTGELFF. CDR3 DNA: TGTGCCAGCAGCTGGGGAGGGGACACCGGGGAGCTGTTTTTT.

The V and J genes are TRBV27 and TRBJ2-2; possibly TRBD1 or TRBD2 for D (5 bases each). This CDR3 has 16 amino acids. Germline V lookup: CDR1 MNHEY, CDR2 SMNVEV (reference sequence). Between the trimmed V and J ends, which lost 2 bases and 5 bases, there was a span of 15 bases. The CDR3 DNA reads TGTGCCAGCAGTTTAGGTCTGGGGGTTAATACCGGGGAGCTGTTTTTT. Translated, it gives CASSLGLGVNTGELFF.

The genes are TRBV19 and TRBJ1-2, with TRBD1 matching over 10 bases. This CDR3 is 13 amino acids long. Trimming took 6 bases from V and 4 from J; bases not matched to a gene: 2. CDR1 and CDR2 from the germline V gene are LNHDA and SQIVND (reference sequence). The CDR3 nucleotides are TGTGCCAGTAGAAGGACAGGGGGCTATGGCTACACCTTC. Protein product: CASRRTGGYGYTF.

This clone has just one count. The DNA for the CDR3 is TGTGCCAGCAGTGCCAACTTTTTTGGGACCGGGGAGCTGTTTTTT. Residues: CASSANFFGTGELFF. This sequence joins TRBV6-4 and TRBJ2-2; D gene uncertain. Germline V gene data show CDR1 as MRHNA and CDR2 as SNTAGT. Trimming took off 4 bases at V and 5 bases at J, with 14 bases between the two ends. The CDR3 is 15 residues long.

The CDR3 region has the DNA TGTGCCAGCAGATCAAAAGACGTGTACAATGAGCAGTTCTTC. Amino acid sequence: CASRSKDVYNEQFF. This chain uses TRBV11-2 with TRBJ2-1; the D is unclear. Germline V gene data show CDR1 as SGHAT and CDR2 as FQNNGV. The CDR3 extends over 14 amino acids. V gave up 6 bases and J gave up 4 bases, with 13 bases separating them.

The J gene is TRBJ1-2, the V gene TRBV6-5; maybe TRBD1 (5 bases). This CDR3 spans 13 amino acids. V lost 8 bases, J lost 5 bases, and 15 bases lay in between. The germline V gene encodes CDR1 MNHEY and CDR2 SVGAGI. The chain's CDR3 is CASRNGTSYGYTF. The DNA of the CDR3 is TGTGCCAGCCGGAACGGGACCTCTTATGGCTACACCTTC.

The V call is TRBV18, the J call TRBJ2-2, with a possible D match to TRBD2 (5 bases). The V gene's germline CDR1 is KGHSH and CDR2 LQKENI. This CDR3 contains 17 residues. Trimming cost V 0 bases and J 3 bases, with 14 bases left between them. The CDR3 region is CASSPPAGRGDTGELFF. The CDR3 bases are TGTGCCAGCTCACCACCGGCCGGACGGGGTGACACCGGGGAGCTGTTTTTT.

The CDR3 nucleotides are TGCGCCAGCAGCCCAGCTACAGGGGTAGGTGAGCAGTTCTTC. Its translation is CASSPATGVGEQFF. The chain recombines TRBV5-1 with TRBJ2-1, with 7 bases aligning to TRBD1. Germline lookup yields CDR1 SGHRS and CDR2 YFSETQ. Trimming at V came to 4 bases and at J to 9 bases, leaving 10 bases not matched to a gene. The CDR3 runs to 14 residues.

The sample holds a few counts of this clone. This chain links TRBV11-2 with TRBJ1-1; D perhaps matches TRBD1 (5 bases). Trimming shortened V by 1 base and J by 3 bases, and 6 bases separated the two germline ends. The length of the CDR3 is 13 residues. Germline V gives CDR1 SGHAT, CDR2 FQNNGV. DNA for the CDR3: TGTGCCAGCAGCTTAGGGACACACACTGAAGCTTTCTTT. The encoded protein is CASSLGTHTEAFF.

The chain has TRBV6-5 and TRBJ2-5, with D perhaps matching TRBD1 (5 bases). Germline V gene sequence: CDR1 MNHEY, CDR2 SVGAGI. V was pared by 2 bases and J by 2 bases, with 9 bases between. The CDR3 sequence is 14 residues long. CDR3 in DNA: TGTGCCAGCAGTTACACAGGCGTTCAAGAGACCCAGTACTTC. Amino acid sequence: CASSYTGVQETQYF.

The V and J genes are TRBV6-5 and TRBJ2-3, with D perhaps matching TRBD2 (6 bases). This CDR3 comprises 14 residues. V was cut by 4 bases and J by 5 bases, with 13 bases left in between. Looked up from germline, CDR1 is MNHEY and CDR2 is SVGAGI. The CDR3 DNA is TGTGCCAGCAGTTGGGTCGCGGGAAAAGATACGCAGTATTTT. This sequence encodes CASSWVAGKDTQYF.

The chain carries TRBV28 and TRBJ1-5, with a tentative D call TRBD1 (6 bases). Germline V gene sequence: CDR1 MDHEN, CDR2 SYDVKM. V was cut by 7 bases and J by 3 bases, with 13 bases left in between. The CDR3 runs to 14 residues. CDR3 region: CASISQGYNQPQHF. The CDR3 bases are TGTGCCAGCATTTCGCAGGGGTACAATCAGCCCCAGCATTTT. Filled out from reference TRBV28 and TRBJ1-5, the complete variable domain reads DVKVTQSSRYLVKRTGEKVFLECVQDMDHENMFWYRQDPGLGLRLIYFSYDVKMKEKGDIPEGYSVSREKKERFSLILESASTNQTSMYLCASISQGYNQPQHFGDGTRLSIL.

The chain recombines TRBV2 with TRBJ1-4; no clear D gene. CDR1 is SNHLY and CDR2 is FYNNEI in the germline V gene. The CDR3 is 15 amino acids. Trimming removed 6 bases from V and 8 bases from J, with 19 bases in between. Here the CDR3 reads CASRPDTTFYEKLFF. The CDR3 nucleotides are TGTGCCAGCAGACCAGACACGACTTTTTACGAAAAACTGTTTTTT.

The J gene is TRBJ1-1, the V gene TRBV18; D gene unclear. The ends were cut back, 2 bases at V and 5 bases at J, with 9 bases in the middle. This CDR3 comprises 13 residues. Germline V CDR1 and CDR2: KGHSH, LQKENI. The CDR3 DNA is TGTGCCAGCTCACCAGGCAAGGAGACTGAAGCTTTCTTT. This gives the protein CASSPGKETEAFF.

This chain joins TRBV4-1 and TRBJ2-1; 8 bases match TRBD1. The CDR3 sequence is 15 residues long. Germline V gives CDR1 MGHRA, CDR2 YSYEKL. Trimming removed 9 bases from V and 6 bases from J; junction bases left unmatched: 13. CDR3 DNA sequence: TGCGCCAGTAACCAACCGGGACAGGAGGGCAATGAGCAGTTCTTC. This sequence encodes CASNQPGQEGNEQFF.

This sequence joins TRBV9 and TRBJ1-2; TRBD1 might be the D (5 bases). The germline gives CDR1 SGDLS, CDR2 YYNGEE. Trimming stripped 6 bases from V and 10 bases from J, with 25 bases between. The CDR3 extends over 15 amino acids. The DNA for the CDR3 is TGTGCCAGCAAGCCAGGTAGTCGGGACGCCTCTCCCTACACCTTC. Amino acids: CASKPGSRDASPYTF.

The chain couples TRBV29-1 to TRBJ2-1; 7 positions match TRBD1. There are 16 residues in the CDR3. Per germline, CDR1 SQVTM and CDR2 ANQGSEA. Trimming took 7 bases from V and 3 from J; bases not matched to a gene: 15. CDR3 coding DNA: TGCAGCGAGACCACAGGGGAAATTGGGTTCTACAATGAGCAGTTCTTC. Its protein is CSETTGEIGFYNEQFF.

In DNA, the CDR3 is TGTGCCAGCAGCTTAGGGCAGCCCTACGAGCAGTACTTC. It is translated as CASSLGQPYEQYF. The V call is TRBV7-2, the J call TRBJ2-7; no definite D call. Germline assignment: CDR1 SGHTA and CDR2 FQGNSA. The CDR3 totals 13 residues. With 1 base removed from V and 2 bases from J, the gap between germline ends came to 6 bases.

J is TRBJ2-3 and V is TRBV5-4; TRBD1 is a possible D gene (6 bases). From germline, CDR1 is SGHNT and CDR2 YYREEE (reference sequence). This CDR3 spans 14 amino acids. V was cut by 4 bases and J by 5 bases, with 14 bases left in between. The CDR3 nucleotides read TGTGCCAGCAGCCGGCAGGGGCTGGAAGATACGCAGTATTTT. Its translation: CASSRQGLEDTQYF.

The CDR3: CASSLREGPYEQYF. CDR3 DNA: TGTGCCAGCTCACTAAGAGAAGGGCCCTACGAGCAGTACTTC. The chain recombines TRBV18 with TRBJ2-7, with D unclear. The V gene lost 4 bases and the J gene lost 2 bases, with 12 bases spanning the gap. CDR3 length equals 14 residues. Germline values: CDR1 KGHSH, CDR2 LQKENI.

The V and J genes are TRBV2 and TRBJ2-2; 9 nucleotides agree with TRBD2. V dropped 6 bases and J dropped 4; count of bases not matched to a gene: 6. Per the germline V gene, CDR1 is SNHLY and CDR2 is FYNNEI. This CDR3 comprises 15 residues. The CDR3 is CASSAALAGTGELFF. The CDR3 bases are TGTGCCAGCAGCGCCGCACTAGCGGGCACCGGGGAGCTGTTTTTT.

This clone was observed a single time. V and J are TRBV28 and TRBJ1-1; possibly TRBD1 for D (6 bases). This CDR3 contains 15 residues. Trimming removed 0 bases at V and 1 base at J, with 9 bases between. The germline gives CDR1 MDHEN, CDR2 SYDVKM. The CDR3 loop is CASSLWGAPNTEAFF. CDR3 sequence (DNA): TGTGCCAGCAGTTTATGGGGGGCCCCGAACACTGAAGCTTTCTTT.

In its sample, this clone was seen a few times. The chain uses TRBV18 and TRBJ2-2; unclear D gene. The germline gives CDR1 KGHSH, CDR2 LQKENI. The CDR3 spans 13 residues. V was pared by 2 bases and J by 1 base, with 2 bases between. CDR3 sequence (DNA): TGTGCCAGCTCACCAAGGAACACCGGGGAGCTGTTTTTT. Translated: CASSPRNTGELFF.

Here the CDR3 reads CASSINTGTGKDQPQHF. The CDR3 nucleotides are TGTGCCAGTAGTATAAATACCGGGACAGGGAAGGATCAGCCCCAGCATTTT. The rearrangement uses TRBV19 and TRBJ1-5; the match to TRBD1 covers 9 bases. The V gene's germline CDR1 is LNHDA and CDR2 SQIVND (reference sequence). The CDR3 covers 17 residues. V shed 2 bases, J shed 5 bases, and the junction held 10 bases outside the gene matches.

The chain recombines TRBV19 with TRBJ2-3; 9 nucleotides agree with TRBD1. V trimming: 5 bases; J trimming: 1 base; junction bases outside the gene matches: 4. The germline gives CDR1 LNHDA, CDR2 SQIVND (reference sequence). The CDR3 loop spans 15 amino acids. Here the CDR3 reads CASSGQGYRTDTQYF. In DNA, the CDR3 is TGTGCCAGTAGTGGACAGGGGTATCGCACAGATACGCAGTATTTT.

The sample holds one count of this clone. The V gene is TRBV5-1, the J gene TRBJ2-3; 11 bases align to TRBD2. The CDR3 is 19 residues long. V shed 3 bases and J 0 bases; nucleotides not matched to a gene: 12. Germline V lookup: CDR1 SGHRS, CDR2 YFSETQ. For the CDR3, the DNA is TGCGCCAGCAGCTACGGGTTAGCGGGAGGGCCGGGAAGCACAGATACGCAGTATTTT. Translation gives CASSYGLAGGPGSTDTQYF.

This chain uses TRBV5-1 with TRBJ2-2, with TRBD2 as a possible D gene (7 bases). The CDR3 runs 15 residues. V was shortened by 3 bases and J by 1 base, with 10 bases between the two germline ends. CDR1 is SGHRS and CDR2 is YFSETQ in the germline V gene. CDR3 nucleotides: TGCGCCAGCAGCTCGGGGGGACAGAACACCGGGGAGCTGTTTTTT. Protein sequence: CASSSGGQNTGELFF.

J is TRBJ2-2 and V is TRBV4-1; D call uncertain. The germline V gene has CDR1 MGHRA and CDR2 YSYEKL. V gave up 2 bases and J gave up 1 base, with 5 bases separating them. The CDR3 totals 14 residues. The CDR3, as DNA: TGCGCCAGCAGCCAAAGGGAGAACACCGGGGAGCTGTTTTTT. Protein product: CASSQRENTGELFF.